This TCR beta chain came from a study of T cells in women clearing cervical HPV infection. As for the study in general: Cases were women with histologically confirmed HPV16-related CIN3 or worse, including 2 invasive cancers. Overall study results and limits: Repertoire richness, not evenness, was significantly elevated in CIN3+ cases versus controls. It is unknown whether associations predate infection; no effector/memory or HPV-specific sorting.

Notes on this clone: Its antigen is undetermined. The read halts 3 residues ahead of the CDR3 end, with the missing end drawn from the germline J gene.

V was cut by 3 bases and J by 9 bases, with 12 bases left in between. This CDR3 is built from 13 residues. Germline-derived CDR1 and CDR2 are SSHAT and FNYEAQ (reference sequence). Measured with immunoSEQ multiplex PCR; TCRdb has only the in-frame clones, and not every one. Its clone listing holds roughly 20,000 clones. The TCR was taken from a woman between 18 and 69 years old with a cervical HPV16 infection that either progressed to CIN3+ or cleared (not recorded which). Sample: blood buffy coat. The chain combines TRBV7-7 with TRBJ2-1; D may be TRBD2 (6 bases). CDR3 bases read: TGTGCCAGCAGCTTTGGGGGGTCGGTTGAG. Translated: CASSFGGSVE. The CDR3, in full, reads CASSFGGSVEQFF.